A selection of T cell receptor beta chains follows, all from one sample in a study of T cell responses to AZD1222 COVID-19 vaccine. The protocol was immunoSEQ multiplex PCR, while the TCRdb copy is restricted to in-frame clones and leaves out a portion. The sample has some 150,000 clones, roughly 85% seen once. The sample in question was peripheral blood, obtained 28 days after the second dose of the MenACWY control vaccine. These receptors all come from an adult who received the MenACWY meningococcal vaccine as a control. Both conserved end residues are part of each CDR3. A D gene is named only where the DNA matches it firmly. The size field is filled for only some rows; it gives once, few, many or a size class.

J: TRBJ2-7; D: TRBD1; size: .; V: TRBV18; CDR3: CASSLITGTGINEQYF; DNA: TGTGCCAGCTCACTAATAACCGGGACAGGGATCAACGAGCAGTACTTC
J: TRBJ1-1; D: .; size: .; V: TRBV19; CDR3: CASSLSRNTEAFF; DNA: TGTGCCAGTTCCCTTTCGCGGAACACTGAAGCTTTCTTT
J: TRBJ2-1; D: TRBD1; size: once; V: TRBV28; CDR3: CASRIGGQPHNEQFF; DNA: TGTGCCAGCAGGATAGGGGGACAGCCGCACAATGAGCAGTTCTTC
J: TRBJ2-5; D: .; size: .; V: TRBV24-1; CDR3: CATSDGGPGGETQYF; DNA: TGTGCCACCAGTGATGGGGGCCCGGGCGGAGAGACCCAGTACTTC
J: TRBJ1-1; D: .; size: .; V: TRBV10-3; CDR3: CAISESEVRLNTEAFF; DNA: TGTGCCATCAGTGAGTCAGAGGTCCGATTGAACACTGAAGCTTTCTTT
J: TRBJ1-4; D: .; size: .; V: TRBV15; CDR3: CATSREPEKLFF; DNA: TGTGCCACCAGCAGAGAGCCTGAAAAACTGTTTTTT
J: TRBJ2-7; D: .; size: .; V: TRBV2; CDR3: CASSGNSWYEQYF; DNA: TGTGCCAGCAGTGGTAATAGCTGGTACGAGCAGTACTTC
J: TRBJ2-1; D: TRBD2; size: .; V: TRBV7-9; CDR3: CASSLGQNSGGSYNEQFF; DNA: TGTGCCAGCAGCTTGGGGCAGAATAGCGGGGGCTCCTACAATGAGCAGTTCTTC
J: TRBJ1-2; D: .; size: .; V: TRBV19; CDR3: CASSIGQGHGYTF; DNA: TGTGCCAGTAGTATAGGGCAGGGGCATGGCTACACCTTC
J: TRBJ1-2; D: .; size: .; V: TRBV6-1; CDR3: CASSEASGGRTNPTF; DNA: TGTGCCAGCAGTGAGGCGTCGGGGGGACGGACGAACCCCACCTTC
J: TRBJ1-4; D: .; size: .; V: TRBV2; CDR3: CASSESPGTNEKLFF; DNA: TGTGCCAGCAGTGAATCCCCGGGAACTAATGAAAAACTGTTTTTT
J: TRBJ2-2; D: .; size: .; V: TRBV7-9; CDR3: CASSLAPGRYKSNTGELFF; DNA: TGTGCCAGCAGCTTAGCGCCAGGAAGATATAAGTCGAACACCGGGGAGCTGTTTTTT
J: TRBJ1-2; D: TRBD1; size: .; V: TRBV12-3/TRBV12-4; CDR3: CASSTGGWGYTF; DNA: TGTGCCAGCAGTACAGGGGGCTGGGGCTACACCTTC